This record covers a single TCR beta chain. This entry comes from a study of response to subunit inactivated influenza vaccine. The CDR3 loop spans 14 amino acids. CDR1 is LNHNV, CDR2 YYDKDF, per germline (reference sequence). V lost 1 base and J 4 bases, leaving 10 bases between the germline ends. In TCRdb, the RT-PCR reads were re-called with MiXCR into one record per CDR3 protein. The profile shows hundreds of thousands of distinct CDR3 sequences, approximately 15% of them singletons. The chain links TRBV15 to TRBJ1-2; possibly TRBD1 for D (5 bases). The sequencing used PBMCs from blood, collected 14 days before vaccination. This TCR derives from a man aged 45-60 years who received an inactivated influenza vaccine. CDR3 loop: CATSRASDTYGYTF. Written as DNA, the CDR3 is TGTGCCACCAGCAGAGCCTCGGACACCTATGGCTACACCTTC.